This T cell receptor beta chain comes out of a study of T cells after yellow fever vaccination. Turning to the study itself: Low-cell-number fractions were prepared with SMART-Seq v4 Ultra Low Input.

Researchers made TCR cDNA using 5'RACE template switching, and this step added a universal primer site and UMIs. TCRdb re-called the 5' RACE reads with MiXCR, one entry per CDR3 protein. This repertoire shows 300,000 or so distinct CDR3 sequences, about 4% found once; its top ten account for 20% to 25%. This clonotype was recorded many times. Its antigen is not known. Study-wide findings and caveats: Peaking on day 5 versus 15, the secondary response was faster but weaker. Reappearance after the booster was observed for most primary-vaccination clones (about 96% CD4, almost 90% CD8).

Here the sequenced sample was PBMCs, taken 5 days after the yellow fever booster vaccination. This sequence was found in a man aged 18 to 35 who received the YFV17D yellow fever vaccine.

CDR3 in DNA: TGTGCCAGCAGTTACCTTGCAACTAATGAAAAACTGTTTTTT. Protein product: CASSYLATNEKLFF. The gene calls are TRBV6-6 and TRBJ1-4, with no clear D. Germline values: CDR1 MNHNY, CDR2 SVGAGI (reference sequence). There are 14 residues in the CDR3. The V end lost 2 bases, the J end lost 0 bases, and 4 bases lay between the germline ends.